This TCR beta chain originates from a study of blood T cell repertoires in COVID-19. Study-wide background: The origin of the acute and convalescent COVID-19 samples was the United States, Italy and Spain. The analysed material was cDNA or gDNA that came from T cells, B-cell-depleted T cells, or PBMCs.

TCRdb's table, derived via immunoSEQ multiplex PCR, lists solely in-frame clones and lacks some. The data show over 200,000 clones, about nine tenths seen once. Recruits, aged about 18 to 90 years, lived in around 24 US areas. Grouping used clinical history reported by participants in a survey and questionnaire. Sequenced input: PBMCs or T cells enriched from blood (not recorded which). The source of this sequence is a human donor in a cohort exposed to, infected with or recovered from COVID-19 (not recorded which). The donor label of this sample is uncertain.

Here the CDR3 reads CASTRKGGGQITDTQYF. CDR3 nucleotide sequence: TGTGCCAGCACCCGAAAGGGCGGGGGTCAAATCACAGATACGCAGTATTTT. The rearrangement links TRBV5-4 to TRBJ2-3; 7 nucleotides agree with TRBD2. Germline V gives CDR1 SGHNT, CDR2 YYREEE (reference sequence). This CDR3 contains 17 residues. V lost 6 bases and J lost 2; bases outside the gene matches: 15.